These 19 T cell receptor beta chains came from one sample sequenced in a study of shared T cell receptors in the human thymus. Sequencing used immunoSEQ multiplex PCR; TCRdb keeps in-frame clones, though not all of them. The sample lists 600,000 to 900,000 clones, over 75% occurring once. The same sample was also used in a study of human thymus T cells.

The sequenced material came from thymocytes. The source of these receptors is a girl under two years old with a congenital heart defect.

The chain links TRBV28 to TRBJ1-2; 9 nucleotides match TRBD1. CDR3 length: 14 residues. Trimming took 10 bases from V and 6 from J; bases not matched to a gene: 12. Germline loops: CDR1 MDHEN, CDR2 SYDVKM. In DNA form, the CDR3 reads TGTGCCATCCCGCTGGGACAGGGTGATAATGGCTACACCTTC. This translates into CAIPLGQGDNGYTF.

This clone was seen once. The gene calls are TRBV15 and TRBJ2-7, with TRBD1 as a possible D gene (6 bases). Germline V gene lookup returns CDR1 LNHNV and CDR2 YYDKDF (reference sequence). CDR3 length: 15 amino acids. Trimming stripped 0 bases from V and 2 bases from J, with 11 bases between. The CDR3 DNA reads TGTGCCACCAGCAGAGAACCAGGGGTACCCTACGAGCAGTACTTC. It specifies CATSREPGVPYEQYF.

The rearrangement uses TRBV19 and TRBJ2-3; D unresolved. In germline, CDR1 is LNHDA, CDR2 SQIVND (reference sequence). The CDR3 loop spans 13 amino acids. V lost 0 bases and J lost 6, with 7 bases in between. The CDR3 sequence is CASSIEIRDTQYF. The DNA for the CDR3 is TGTGCCAGTAGTATAGAAATCCGGGATACGCAGTATTTT. Looking up the rest from reference TRBV19 and TRBJ2-3 gives the full variable domain: DGGITQSPKYLFRKEGQNVTLSCEQNLNHDAMYWYRQDPGQGLRLIYYSQIVNDFQKGDIAEGYSVSREKKESFPLTVTSAQKNPTAFYLCASSIEIRDTQYFGPGTRLTVL.

The chain recombines TRBV9 with TRBJ2-2; D might be TRBD2 (5 bases). This CDR3 is 15 amino acids long. Trimming cost V 0 bases and J 5 bases, with 11 bases left between them. The germline CDR1 and CDR2 sequences are SGDLS and YYNGEE. The CDR3 is CASSVVRDRTGELFF. The CDR3, as DNA: TGTGCCAGCAGCGTAGTGAGGGATCGGACCGGGGAGCTGTTTTTT.

The chain links TRBV5-1 to TRBJ2-6; D is unclear. V gave up 2 bases and J gave up 1 base, with 7 bases separating them. Germline CDR1 is SGHRS and CDR2 is YFSETQ. This CDR3 contains 15 residues. CDR3 nucleotide sequence: TGCGCCAGCAGCTTCGTAGAGTCTGGGGCCAACGTCCTGACTTTC. Protein product: CASSFVESGANVLTF.

The V and J genes are TRBV5-1 and TRBJ2-7; TRBD1 aligns across 7 bases. The junction had 6 bases not matched to a gene; V was cut back by 0 bases and J by 0 bases. Germline assignment: CDR1 SGHRS and CDR2 YFSETQ. This CDR3 has 16 amino acids. CDR3 in amino acids: CASSLAGSGGSYEQYF. The CDR3 DNA reads TGCGCCAGCAGCTTGGCCGGGTCAGGGGGCTCCTACGAGCAGTACTTC.

As DNA, the CDR3 is TGTGCCAGCAGCTTGAATAGGGCCGGGGGTCCCGCAAACACTGAAGCTTTCTTT. Translated, it gives CASSLNRAGGPANTEAFF. The gene calls are TRBV11-2 and TRBJ1-1; D may be TRBD1 (5 bases). The V gene lost 3 bases and the J gene lost 2 bases, with 22 bases spanning the gap. Germline lookup yields CDR1 SGHAT and CDR2 FQNNGV. The CDR3 has 18 amino acids. Looking up the rest from reference TRBV11-2 and TRBJ1-1 gives the full variable domain: EAGVAQSPRYKIIEKRQSVAFWCNPISGHATLYWYQQILGQGPKLLIQFQNNGVVDDSQLPKDRFSAERLKGVDSTLKIQPAKLEDSAVYLCASSLNRAGGPANTEAFFGQGTRLTVV.

This chain links TRBV28 with TRBJ2-7, with 7 bases that match TRBD1. The junction had 7 bases not matched to a gene; V was cut back by 5 bases and J by 3 bases. The CDR3 is 14 amino acids. Germline CDR1 is MDHEN and CDR2 is SYDVKM. The CDR3 sequence: CASSPGQPYYEQYF. CDR3 DNA: TGTGCCAGCAGTCCGGGACAGCCCTACTACGAGCAGTACTTC.

The chain is built from TRBV15 and TRBJ2-5; 12 nucleotides match TRBD2. The CDR3 totals 14 residues. V gave up 9 bases and J gave up 4 bases; unmatched junction bases: 6. Germline CDR1 is LNHNV and CDR2 is YYDKDF (reference sequence). The CDR3 nucleotides are TGTGCCACTTTACTAGCGGGGGGCACAGAGACCCAGTACTTC. This encodes CATLLAGGTETQYF.

This clone was seen more than once but under ten times. The J gene is TRBJ1-3, the V gene TRBV2; D not resolved. The CDR3 is 15 amino acids. The germline V and J ends were trimmed by 7 bases and 0 bases, with 13 bases remaining between them. From germline, CDR1 is SNHLY and CDR2 FYNNEI. The CDR3: CASKEVDYSGNTIYF. CDR3 DNA sequence: TGTGCCAGCAAAGAAGTAGACTACTCTGGAAACACCATATATTTT.

This chain uses TRBV12-5 with TRBJ2-2; a weak D match, TRBD1 (5 bases). The CDR3 length is 14 residues. The germline V gene has CDR1 LGHNT and CDR2 FRNRAP. Trimming took 5 bases from V and 8 from J, leaving 15 bases between them. The CDR3 DNA sequence: TGTGCTAGTGGTCTCACCCGACCAGGGGGGGAGCTGTTTTTT. As protein: CASGLTRPGGELFF.

V is TRBV4-1 and J is TRBJ1-4; 9 positions agree with TRBD1. Germline V lookup: CDR1 MGHRA, CDR2 YSYEKL. V shed 5 bases, J shed 2 bases, and the junction held 18 bases outside the gene matches. The CDR3 consists of 20 residues. This CDR3 reads CASSSRPGQGIGSTNEKLFF. The DNA for the CDR3 is TGCGCCAGCAGCTCACGCCCGGGACAGGGAATAGGCTCGACTAATGAAAAACTGTTTTTT.

The chain combines TRBV19 with TRBJ1-1, with a weak D call TRBD1 (5 bases). The CDR3 has 15 residues. Trimming left V 4 bases short and J 6 bases short, with 18 bases between. CDR1 and CDR2 from the germline V gene are LNHDA and SQIVND (reference sequence). This CDR3 reads CASSTRRRGMAEAFF. The CDR3 region has the DNA TGTGCCAGTAGTACGCGTCGTAGGGGAATGGCTGAAGCTTTCTTT.

In DNA form, the CDR3 reads TGTGCCAGCAGGAGGGTGGAGGGCTACACCTTC. Translated: CASRRVEGYTF. V gene TRBV28 combines with J gene TRBJ1-2; D call uncertain. The V end was cut by 6 bases, the J end by 8 bases, with 10 bases between. CDR3 length equals 11 residues. Germline CDR1 and CDR2: MDHEN and SYDVKM.

V gene TRBV29-1 combines with J gene TRBJ2-7; TRBD1 aligns across 7 bases. The CDR3 runs 14 residues. V lost 3 bases, J lost 6 bases, and 11 bases stayed unmatched. Germline V CDR1 and CDR2: SQVTM, ANQGSEA. The CDR3 sequence is CSVEGQIGPGEQYF. DNA of the CDR3: TGCAGCGTTGAGGGACAGATCGGTCCTGGCGAGCAGTACTTC.

The chain couples TRBV6-5 to TRBJ1-3; D remains ambiguous. Trimming left V 0 bases short and J 6 bases short, with 6 bases between. The CDR3 contains 13 residues. Germline lookup yields CDR1 MNHEY and CDR2 SVGAGI. The CDR3 bases are TGTGCCAGCAGTTACTCGCGGGAAAACACCATATATTTT. It translates to CASSYSRENTIYF.

The genes are TRBV9 and TRBJ2-7; possible D gene TRBD1, 8 bases. Trimming stripped 4 bases from V and 3 bases from J, with 23 bases between. Per the germline V gene, CDR1 is SGDLS and CDR2 is YYNGEE. The CDR3 runs to 17 residues. The DNA for the CDR3 is TGTGCCAGCAGCCAAGGACAGGGCCGGGGGGCTCTCTACGAGCAGTACTTC. Its protein is CASSQGQGRGALYEQYF.

This clone was seen only a few times. This chain joins TRBV9 and TRBJ2-2; D unresolved. V lost 4 bases to trimming and J lost 4 bases, with 8 bases between them. The CDR3 has 13 residues. Germline lookup yields CDR1 SGDLS and CDR2 YYNGEE. DNA of the CDR3: TGTGCCAGCAGCTCGCGATTCACCGGGGAGCTGTTTTTT. Amino acid sequence: CASSSRFTGELFF.

V usage is TRBV6-1 and J usage is TRBJ1-2; the D gene is possibly TRBD1 (5 bases). Trimming removed 8 bases at V and 2 bases at J, with 12 bases between. CDR3 length: 13 amino acids. Per germline, CDR1 MNHNS and CDR2 SASEGT. The CDR3 coding sequence is TGTGCCAGCCCGGGGGTAGGGAACTATGGCTACACCTTC. Its translation is CASPGVGNYGYTF.